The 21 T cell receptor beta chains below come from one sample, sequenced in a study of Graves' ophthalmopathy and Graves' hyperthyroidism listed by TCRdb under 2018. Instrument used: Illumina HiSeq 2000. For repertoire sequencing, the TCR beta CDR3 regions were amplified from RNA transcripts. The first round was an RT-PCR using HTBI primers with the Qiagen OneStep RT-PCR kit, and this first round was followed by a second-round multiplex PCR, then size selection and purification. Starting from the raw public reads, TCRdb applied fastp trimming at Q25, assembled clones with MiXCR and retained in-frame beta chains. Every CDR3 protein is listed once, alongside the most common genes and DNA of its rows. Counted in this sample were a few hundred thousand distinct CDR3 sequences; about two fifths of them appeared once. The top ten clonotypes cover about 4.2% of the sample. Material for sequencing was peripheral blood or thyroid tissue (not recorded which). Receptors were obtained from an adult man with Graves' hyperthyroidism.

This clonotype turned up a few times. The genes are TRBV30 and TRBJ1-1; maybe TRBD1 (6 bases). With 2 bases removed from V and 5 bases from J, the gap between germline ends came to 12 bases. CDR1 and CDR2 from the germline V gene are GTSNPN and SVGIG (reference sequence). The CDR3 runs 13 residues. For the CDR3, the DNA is TGTGCCTGGAGTTTACAGGGTTTTACTGAAGCTTTCTTT. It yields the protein CAWSLQGFTEAFF.

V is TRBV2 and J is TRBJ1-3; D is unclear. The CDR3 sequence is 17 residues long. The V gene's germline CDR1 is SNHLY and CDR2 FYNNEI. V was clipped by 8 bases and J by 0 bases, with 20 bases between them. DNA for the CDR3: TGTGCCAGCTCACCACGTAAAGGAGATAGCTCTGGAAACACCATATATTTT. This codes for CASSPRKGDSSGNTIYF. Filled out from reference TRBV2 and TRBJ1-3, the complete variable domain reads EPEVTQTPSHQVTQMGQEVILRCVPISNHLYFYWYRQILGQKVEFLVSFYNNEISEKSEIFDDQFSVERPDGSNFTLKIRSTKLEDSAMYFCASSPRKGDSSGNTIYFGEGSWLTVV.

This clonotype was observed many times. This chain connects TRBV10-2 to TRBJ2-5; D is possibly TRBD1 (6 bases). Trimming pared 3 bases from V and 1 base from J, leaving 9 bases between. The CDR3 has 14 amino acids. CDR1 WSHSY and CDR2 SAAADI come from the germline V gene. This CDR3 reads CASSDGGFQETQYF. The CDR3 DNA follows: TGCGCCAGCAGTGATGGGGGCTTCCAAGAGACCCAGTACTTC.

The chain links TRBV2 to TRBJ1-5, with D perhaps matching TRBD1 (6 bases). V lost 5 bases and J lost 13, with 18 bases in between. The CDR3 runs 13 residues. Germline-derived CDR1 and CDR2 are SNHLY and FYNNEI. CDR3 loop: CASSLAGGWEQHF. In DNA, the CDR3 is TGTGCCAGCAGTTTAGCGGGGGGCTGGGAGCAGCATTTT.

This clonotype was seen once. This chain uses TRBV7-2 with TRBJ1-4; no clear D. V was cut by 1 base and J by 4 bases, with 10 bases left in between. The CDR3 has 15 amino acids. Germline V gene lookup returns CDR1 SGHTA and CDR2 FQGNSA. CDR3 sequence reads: CASSLVGLDNEKLFF. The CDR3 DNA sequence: TGTGCCAGCAGCTTAGTTGGGCTAGATAATGAAAAACTGTTTTTT.

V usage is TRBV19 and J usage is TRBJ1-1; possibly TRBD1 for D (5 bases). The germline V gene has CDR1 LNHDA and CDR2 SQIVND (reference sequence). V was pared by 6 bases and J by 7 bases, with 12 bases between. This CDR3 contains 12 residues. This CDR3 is CASSPTVSEAFF. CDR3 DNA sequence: TGTGCCAGTAGCCCGACAGTGAGTGAAGCTTTCTTT.

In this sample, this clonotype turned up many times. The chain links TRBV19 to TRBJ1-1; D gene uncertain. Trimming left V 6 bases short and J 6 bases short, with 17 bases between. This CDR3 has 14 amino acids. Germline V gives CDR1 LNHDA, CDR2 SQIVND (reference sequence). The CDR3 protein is CASSMTGSGAEAFF. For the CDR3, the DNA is TGTGCCAGTAGCATGACGGGGAGTGGGGCTGAAGCTTTCTTT. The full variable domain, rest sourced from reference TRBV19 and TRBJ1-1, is DGGITQSPKYLFRKEGQNVTLSCEQNLNHDAMYWYRQDPGQGLRLIYYSQIVNDFQKGDIAEGYSVSREKKESFPLTVTSAQKNPTAFYLCASSMTGSGAEAFFGQGTRLTVV.

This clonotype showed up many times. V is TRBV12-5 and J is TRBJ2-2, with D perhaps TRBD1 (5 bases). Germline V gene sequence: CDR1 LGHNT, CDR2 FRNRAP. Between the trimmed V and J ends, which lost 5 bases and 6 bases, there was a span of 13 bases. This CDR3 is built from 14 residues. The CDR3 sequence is CASGPILGAGELFF. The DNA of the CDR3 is TGTGCTAGTGGTCCCATCCTAGGGGCCGGGGAGCTGTTTTTT.

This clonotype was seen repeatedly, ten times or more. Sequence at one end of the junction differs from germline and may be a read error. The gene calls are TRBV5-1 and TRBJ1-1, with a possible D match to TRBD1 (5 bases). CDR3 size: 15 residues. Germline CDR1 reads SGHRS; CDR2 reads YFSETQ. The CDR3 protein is CASSLSGGGNSEAFF. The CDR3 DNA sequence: TGCGCCAGCAGCTTGAGTGGCGGGGGGAACAGTGAAGCTTTCTTT.

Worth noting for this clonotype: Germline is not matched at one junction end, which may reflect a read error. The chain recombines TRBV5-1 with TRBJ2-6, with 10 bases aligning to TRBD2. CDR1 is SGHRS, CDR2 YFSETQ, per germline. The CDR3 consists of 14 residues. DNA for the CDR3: TGCGCCAGCAGCTTGAGCGGGAGGGCCGACGTCCTGACTTTC. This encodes CASSLSGRADVLTF.

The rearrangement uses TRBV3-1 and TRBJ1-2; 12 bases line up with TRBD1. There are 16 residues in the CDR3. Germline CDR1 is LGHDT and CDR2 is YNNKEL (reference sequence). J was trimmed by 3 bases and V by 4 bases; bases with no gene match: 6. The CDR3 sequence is CASSLWGQGAYYGYTF. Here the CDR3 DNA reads TGTGCCAGCAGCCTGTGGGGACAGGGGGCTTACTATGGCTACACCTTC. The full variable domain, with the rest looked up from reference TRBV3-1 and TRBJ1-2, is DTAVSQTPKYLVTQMGNDKSIKCEQNLGHDTMYWYKQDSKKFLKIMFSYNNKELIINETVPNRFSPKSPDKAHLNLHINSLELGDSAVYFCASSLWGQGAYYGYTFGSGTRLTVV.

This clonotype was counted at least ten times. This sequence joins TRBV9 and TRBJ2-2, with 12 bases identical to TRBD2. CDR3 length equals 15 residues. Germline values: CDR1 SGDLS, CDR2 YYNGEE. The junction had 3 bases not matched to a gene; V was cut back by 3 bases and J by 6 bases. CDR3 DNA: TGTGCCAGCAGCGAGACTAGCGGGAGATCCGGGGAGCTGTTTTTT. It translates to CASSETSGRSGELFF.

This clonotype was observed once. CDR3 nucleotide sequence: TGTGCCACCGGGGGAGGGGTTCCGGCGGGGGAGCAGTACTTC. It codes for CATGGGVPAGEQYF. The chain employs TRBV10-3 and TRBJ2-7, with 7 bases that match TRBD2. Losses at the gene ends were 10 bases for V and 7 bases for J; bases not matched to a gene: 16. This CDR3 comprises 14 residues. Germline loops: CDR1 ENHRY, CDR2 SYGVKD.

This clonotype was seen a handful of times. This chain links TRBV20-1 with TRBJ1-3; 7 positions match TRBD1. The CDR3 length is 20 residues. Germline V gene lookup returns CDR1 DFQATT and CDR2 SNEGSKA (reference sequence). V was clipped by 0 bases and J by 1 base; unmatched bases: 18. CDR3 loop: CSARDELRTGLTLSGNTIYF. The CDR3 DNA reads TGCAGTGCTAGAGATGAATTGCGGACAGGTTTAACATTGTCTGGAAACACCATATATTTT.

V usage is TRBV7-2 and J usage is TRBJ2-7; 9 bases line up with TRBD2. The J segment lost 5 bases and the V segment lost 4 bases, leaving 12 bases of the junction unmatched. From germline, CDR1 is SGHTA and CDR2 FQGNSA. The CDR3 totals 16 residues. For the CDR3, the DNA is TGTGCCAGCAGCTCAAGGGGGGCTAGCGGGACCCACGAGCAGTACTTC. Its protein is CASSSRGASGTHEQYF. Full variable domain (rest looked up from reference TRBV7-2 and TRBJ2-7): GAGVSQSPSNKVTEKGKDVELRCDPISGHTALYWYRQSLGQGLEFLIYFQGNSAPDKSGLPSDRFSAERTGGSVSTLTIQRTQQEDSAVYLCASSSRGASGTHEQYFGPGTRLTVT.

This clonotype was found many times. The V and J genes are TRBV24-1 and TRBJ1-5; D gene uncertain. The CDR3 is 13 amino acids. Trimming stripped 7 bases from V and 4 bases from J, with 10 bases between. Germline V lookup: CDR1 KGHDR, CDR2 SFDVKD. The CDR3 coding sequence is TGTGCCACCAGGGCAGACGCAAATCAGCCCCAGCATTTT. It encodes CATRADANQPQHF.

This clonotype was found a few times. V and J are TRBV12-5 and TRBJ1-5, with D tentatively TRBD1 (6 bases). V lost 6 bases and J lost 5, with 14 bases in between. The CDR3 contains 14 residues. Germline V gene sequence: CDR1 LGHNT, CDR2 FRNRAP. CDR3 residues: CASGPTGIDQPQHF. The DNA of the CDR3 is TGTGCTAGTGGCCCTACAGGGATAGATCAGCCCCAGCATTTT.

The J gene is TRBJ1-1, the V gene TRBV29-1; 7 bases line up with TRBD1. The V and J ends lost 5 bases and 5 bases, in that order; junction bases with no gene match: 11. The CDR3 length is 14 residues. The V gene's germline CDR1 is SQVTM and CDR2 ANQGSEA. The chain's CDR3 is CSVMTGSQGTEAFF. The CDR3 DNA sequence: TGCAGCGTTATGACAGGGAGTCAAGGAACTGAAGCTTTCTTT.

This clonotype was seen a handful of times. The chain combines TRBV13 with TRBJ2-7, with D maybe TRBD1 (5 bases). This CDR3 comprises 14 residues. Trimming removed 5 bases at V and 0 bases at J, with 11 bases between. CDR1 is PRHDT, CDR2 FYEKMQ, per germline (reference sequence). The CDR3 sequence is CASSPPGHSYEQYF. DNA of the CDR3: TGTGCCAGCAGCCCCCCCGGACACTCCTACGAGCAGTACTTC.

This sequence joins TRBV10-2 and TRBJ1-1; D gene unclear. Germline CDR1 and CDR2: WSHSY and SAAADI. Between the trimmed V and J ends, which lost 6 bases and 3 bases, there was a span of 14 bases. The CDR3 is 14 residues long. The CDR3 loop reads CASRELGCDTEAFF. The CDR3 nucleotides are TGCGCCAGCAGGGAGCTTGGGTGTGACACTGAAGCTTTCTTT.

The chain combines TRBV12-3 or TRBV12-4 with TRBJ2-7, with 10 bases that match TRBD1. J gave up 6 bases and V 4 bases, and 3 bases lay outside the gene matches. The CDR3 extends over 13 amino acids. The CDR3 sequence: CASSWTGGLEQYF. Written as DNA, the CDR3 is TGTGCCAGCAGTTGGACAGGGGGTCTCGAGCAGTACTTC.